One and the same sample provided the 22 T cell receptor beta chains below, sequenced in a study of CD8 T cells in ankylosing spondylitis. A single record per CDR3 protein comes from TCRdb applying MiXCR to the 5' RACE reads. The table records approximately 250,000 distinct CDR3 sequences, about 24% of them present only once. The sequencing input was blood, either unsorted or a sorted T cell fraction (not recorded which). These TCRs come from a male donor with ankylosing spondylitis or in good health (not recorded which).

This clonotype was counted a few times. This CDR3 is CASSPGSPGGANVLTF. The CDR3 nucleotides are TGTGCCAGCAGCCCGGGGTCCCCGGGAGGGGCCAACGTCCTGACTTTC. This chain joins TRBV12-3 or TRBV12-4 and TRBJ2-6; D possibly corresponds to TRBD2 (5 bases). CDR3 length: 16 residues. V was shortened by 6 bases and J by 4 bases, with 16 bases between the two germline ends.

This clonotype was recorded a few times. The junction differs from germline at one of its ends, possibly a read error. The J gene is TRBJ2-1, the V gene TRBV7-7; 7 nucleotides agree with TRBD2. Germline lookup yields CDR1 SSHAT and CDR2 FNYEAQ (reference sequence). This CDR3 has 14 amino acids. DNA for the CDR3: TGTGCTAGCAGCTTAGCGGGCGGCTACAATGAGCAGTTCTTC. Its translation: CASSLAGGYNEQFF. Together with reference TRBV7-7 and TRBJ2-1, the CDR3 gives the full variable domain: GAGVSQSPRYKVTKRGQDVTLRCDPISSHATLYWYQQALGQGPEFLTYFNYEAQPDKSGLPSDRFSAERPEGSISTLTIQRTEQRDSAMYRCASSLAGGYNEQFFGPGTRLTVL.

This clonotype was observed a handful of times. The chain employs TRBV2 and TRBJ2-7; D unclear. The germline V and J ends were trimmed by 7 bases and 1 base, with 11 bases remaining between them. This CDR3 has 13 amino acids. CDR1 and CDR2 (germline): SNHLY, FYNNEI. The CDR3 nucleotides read TGTGCCAGCAATCGGGCCAGTTCCTACGAGCAGTACTTC. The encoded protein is CASNRASSYEQYF.

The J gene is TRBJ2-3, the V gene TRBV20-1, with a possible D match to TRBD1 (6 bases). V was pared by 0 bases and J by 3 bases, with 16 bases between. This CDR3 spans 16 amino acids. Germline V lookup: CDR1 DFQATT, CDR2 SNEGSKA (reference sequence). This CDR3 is CSARDSQGRTTDTQYF. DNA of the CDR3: TGCAGTGCTAGAGATTCCCAGGGGCGAACGACAGATACGCAGTATTTT.

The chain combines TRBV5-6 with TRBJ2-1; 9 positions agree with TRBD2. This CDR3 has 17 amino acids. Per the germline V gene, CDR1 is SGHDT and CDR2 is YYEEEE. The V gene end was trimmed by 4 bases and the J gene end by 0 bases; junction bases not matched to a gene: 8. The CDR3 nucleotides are TGTGCCAGCAGCCGTCGACTAGCGGAAAACTCCTACAATGAGCAGTTCTTC. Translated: CASSRRLAENSYNEQFF.

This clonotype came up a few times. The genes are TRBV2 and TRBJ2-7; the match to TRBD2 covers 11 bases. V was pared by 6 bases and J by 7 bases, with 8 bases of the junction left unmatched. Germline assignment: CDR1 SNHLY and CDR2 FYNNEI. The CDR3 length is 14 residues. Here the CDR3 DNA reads TGTGCCAGCAGCAAACTAGCGGGGGTGCAGGAGCAGTACTTC. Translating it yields CASSKLAGVQEQYF.

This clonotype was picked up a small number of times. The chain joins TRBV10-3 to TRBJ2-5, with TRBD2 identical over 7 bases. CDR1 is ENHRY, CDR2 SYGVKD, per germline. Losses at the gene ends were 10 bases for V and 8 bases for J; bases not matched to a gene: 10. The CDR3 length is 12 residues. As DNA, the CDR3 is TGTGCCACCAGGGAGGGATCCGACACCCAGTACTTC. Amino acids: CATREGSDTQYF.

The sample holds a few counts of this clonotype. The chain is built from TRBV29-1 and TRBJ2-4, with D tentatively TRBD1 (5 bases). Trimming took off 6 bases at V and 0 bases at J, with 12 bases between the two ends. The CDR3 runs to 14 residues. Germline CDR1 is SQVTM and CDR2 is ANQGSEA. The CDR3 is CSVTGSKAKNIQYF. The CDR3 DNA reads TGCAGCGTCACAGGATCCAAAGCCAAAAACATTCAGTACTTC. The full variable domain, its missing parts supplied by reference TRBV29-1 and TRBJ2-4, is SAVISQKPSRDICQRGTSLTIQCQVDSQVTMMFWYRQQPGQSLTLIATANQGSEATYESGFVIDKFPISRPNLTFSTLTVSNMSPEDSSIYLCSVTGSKAKNIQYFGAGTRLSVL.

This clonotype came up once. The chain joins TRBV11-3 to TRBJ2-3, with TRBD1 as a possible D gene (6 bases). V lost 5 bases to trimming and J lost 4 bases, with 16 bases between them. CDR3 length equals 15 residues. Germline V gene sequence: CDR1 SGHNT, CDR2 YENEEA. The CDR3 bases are TGTGCCAGCAGCCTAGGGGGTGGTTGGGCAGATACGCAGTATTTT. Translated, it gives CASSLGGGWADTQYF.

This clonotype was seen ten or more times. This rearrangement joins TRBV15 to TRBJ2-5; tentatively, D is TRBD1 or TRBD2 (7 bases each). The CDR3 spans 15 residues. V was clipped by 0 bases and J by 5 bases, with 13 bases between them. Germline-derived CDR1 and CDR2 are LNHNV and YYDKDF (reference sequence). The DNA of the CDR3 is TGTGCCACCAGCAGAGATCCCAGGGGGGGGGAGACCCAGTACTTC. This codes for CATSRDPRGGETQYF. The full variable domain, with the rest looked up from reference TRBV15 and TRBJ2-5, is DAMVIQNPRYQVTQFGKPVTLSCSQTLNHNVMYWYQQKSSQAPKLLFHYYDKDFNNEADTPDNFQSRRPNTSFCFLDIRSPGLGDTAMYLCATSRDPRGGETQYFGPGTRLLVL.

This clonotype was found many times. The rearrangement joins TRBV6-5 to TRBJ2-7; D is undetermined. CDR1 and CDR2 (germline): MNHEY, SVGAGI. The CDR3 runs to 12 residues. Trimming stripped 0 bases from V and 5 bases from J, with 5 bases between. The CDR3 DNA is TGTGCCAGCAGTTACTCGAACCACGAGCAGTACTTC. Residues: CASSYSNHEQYF.

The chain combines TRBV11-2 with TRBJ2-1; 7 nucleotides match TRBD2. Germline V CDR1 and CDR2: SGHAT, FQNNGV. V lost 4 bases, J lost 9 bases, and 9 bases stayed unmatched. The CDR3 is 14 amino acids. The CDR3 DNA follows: TGTGCCAGCAGCTCGACTAGCTTCGGGAGTGAGCAGTTCTTC. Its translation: CASSSTSFGSEQFF.

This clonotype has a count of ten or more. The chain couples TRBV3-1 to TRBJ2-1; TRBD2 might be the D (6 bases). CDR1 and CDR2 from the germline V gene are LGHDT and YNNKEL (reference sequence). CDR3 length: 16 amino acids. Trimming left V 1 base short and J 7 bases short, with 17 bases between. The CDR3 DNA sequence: TGTGCCAGCAGCCAAGGGGACTGGGGCCGGTTTAATGAGCAGTTCTTC. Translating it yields CASSQGDWGRFNEQFF.

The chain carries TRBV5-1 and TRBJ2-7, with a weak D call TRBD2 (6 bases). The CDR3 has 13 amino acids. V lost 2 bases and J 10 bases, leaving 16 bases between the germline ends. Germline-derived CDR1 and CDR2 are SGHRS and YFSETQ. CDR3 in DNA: TGCGCCAGCAGCTTTGCGCGGGGAATGGGTCAGTACTTC. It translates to CASSFARGMGQYF. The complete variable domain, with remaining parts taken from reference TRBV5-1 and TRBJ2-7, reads KAGVTQTPRYLIKTRGQQVTLSCSPISGHRSVSWYQQTPGQGLQFLFEYFSETQRNKGNFPGRFSGRQFSNSRSEMNVSTLELGDSALYLCASSFARGMGQYFGPGTRLTVT.

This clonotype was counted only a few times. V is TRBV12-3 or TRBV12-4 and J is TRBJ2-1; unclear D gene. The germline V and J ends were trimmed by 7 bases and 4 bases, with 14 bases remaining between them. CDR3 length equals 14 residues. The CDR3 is CASNLASGYNEQFF. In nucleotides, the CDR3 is TGTGCCAGCAACCTGGCCTCAGGTTACAATGAGCAGTTCTTC.

CDR3 DNA: TGTGCCATCAGCCCTAACACCGGGGAGCTGTTTTTT. Translating it yields CAISPNTGELFF. V and J are TRBV10-3 and TRBJ2-2; D gene ambiguous. Germline CDR1 and CDR2: ENHRY and SYGVKD. V dropped 6 bases and J dropped 2 bases, with 4 bases sitting between them. The CDR3 extends over 12 amino acids.

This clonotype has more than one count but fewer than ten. CDR3 coding DNA: TGCAGTGCTAGGATCCCCGGGACAGCCAAAGAGACCCAGTACTTC. Translation: CSARIPGTAKETQYF. This chain uses TRBV20-1 with TRBJ2-5; 7 nucleotides agree with TRBD1. Per germline, CDR1 DFQATT and CDR2 SNEGSKA (reference sequence). This CDR3 region has 15 residues. The junction had 10 bases not matched to a gene; V was cut back by 3 bases and J by 3 bases.

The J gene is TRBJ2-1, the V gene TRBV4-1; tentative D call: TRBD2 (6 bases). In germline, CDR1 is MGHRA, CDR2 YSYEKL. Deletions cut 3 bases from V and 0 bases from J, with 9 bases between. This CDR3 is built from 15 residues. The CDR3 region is CASSQRERSYNEQFF. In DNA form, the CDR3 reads TGCGCCAGCAGCCAGCGGGAACGCTCCTACAATGAGCAGTTCTTC.

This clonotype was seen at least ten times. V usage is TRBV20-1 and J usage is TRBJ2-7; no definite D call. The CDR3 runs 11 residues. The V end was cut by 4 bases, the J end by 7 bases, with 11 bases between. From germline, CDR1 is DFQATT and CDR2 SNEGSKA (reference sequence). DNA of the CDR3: TGCAGTGCTACCGACAAGGGAGAGCAGTACTTC. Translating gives CSATDKGEQYF.

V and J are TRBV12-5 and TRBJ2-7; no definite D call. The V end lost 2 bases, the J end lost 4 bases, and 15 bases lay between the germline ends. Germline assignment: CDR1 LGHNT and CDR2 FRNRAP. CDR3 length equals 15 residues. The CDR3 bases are TGTGCTAGTGGTTTGTTGGTTGGAAGACCTTACGAGCAGTACTTC. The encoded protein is CASGLLVGRPYEQYF.

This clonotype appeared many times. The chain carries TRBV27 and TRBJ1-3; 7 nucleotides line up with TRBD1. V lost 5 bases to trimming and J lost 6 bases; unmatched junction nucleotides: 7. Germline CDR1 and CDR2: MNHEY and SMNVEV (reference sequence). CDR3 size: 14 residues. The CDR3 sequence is CASSGNRGENTIYF. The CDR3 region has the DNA TGTGCCAGCAGTGGGAACAGGGGCGAAAACACCATATATTTT.

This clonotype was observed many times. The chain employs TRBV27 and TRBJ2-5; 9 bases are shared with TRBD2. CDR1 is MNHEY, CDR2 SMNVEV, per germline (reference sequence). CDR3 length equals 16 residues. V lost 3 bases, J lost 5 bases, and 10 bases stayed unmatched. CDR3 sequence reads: CASSLDGGGALETQYF. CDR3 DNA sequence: TGTGCCAGCAGTTTGGATGGCGGGGGGGCCTTGGAGACCCAGTACTTC.